These T cell receptor beta chains were read from a single sample in a study of blood T cell repertoires in COVID-19. Only in-frame clones appear in the TCRdb table, and some are missing; sequencing was by immunoSEQ multiplex PCR. The sample has under 150,000 clones; roughly 86% are singletons. Sequenced: peripheral blood. The source is a man aged 50 or older with active or convalescent COVID-19. Both conserved end residues are part of each CDR3. The D gene is left open where the match is weak. Not all rows give a size; the values are once, few, many and, for expanded clones, a class.

d_call	clone_size	j_call	v_call	cdr3_nt	cdr3_aa
-	-	TRBJ1-4	TRBV18	TGTGCCAGCTCACCATTTGGACAGCCTAATGAAAAACTGTTTTTT	CASSPFGQPNEKLFF
-	-	TRBJ1-1	TRBV7-3	TGTGCCAGCAGCTTAAATTTGGGGCAGAACACTGAAGCTTTCTTT	CASSLNLGQNTEAFF
-	-	TRBJ2-4	TRBV2	TGTGCCAGTCGGGCCGGCCCTGGGAGCATTCAGTACTTC	CASRAGPGSIQYF
TRBD2	-	TRBJ2-2	TRBV2	TGTGCCAGCAGGCCCACTAGCGCGACCGGGGAGCTGTTTTTT	CASRPTSATGELFF
TRBD1	-	TRBJ1-5	TRBV18	TGTGCCAGCTCACCAGCGGGACAGGGCAATCAGCCCCAGCATTTT	CASSPAGQGNQPQHF
TRBD1	-	TRBJ2-5	TRBV6-1	TGTGCCAGCAGTGTGTCAATTCCAGGGGGCAAGGAGACCCAGTACTTC	CASSVSIPGGKETQYF
TRBD2	-	TRBJ2-7	TRBV28	TGTGCCAGCAGTTTATCCCGGACAGCGGGAGGCGAGCAGTACTTC	CASSLSRTAGGEQYF
TRBD1	-	TRBJ1-1	TRBV5-1	TGCGCCAGCAGCTTGGGACAGGGGATGGCTGAAGCTTTCTTT	CASSLGQGMAEAFF
-	-	TRBJ2-7	TRBV25-1	TGTGCCAGCAGTGCCCCGGGAACGCCCTACGAGCAGTACTTC	CASSAPGTPYEQYF
TRBD1	-	TRBJ1-4	TRBV19	TGTGCCAGTAGCTGGACAGGGGGTCCAACTAATGAAAAACTGTTTTTT	CASSWTGGPTNEKLFF
TRBD2	-	TRBJ2-7	TRBV18	TGTGCCAGCGCCCGCGGGGGAGGTTACGAGCAGTACTTC	CASARGGGYEQYF
-	-	TRBJ2-5	TRBV24-1	TGTGCCACCAGTGACCGAGACAGGAGCCAAGAGACCCAGTACTTC	CATSDRDRSQETQYF
-	once	TRBJ2-7	TRBV10-3	TGTGCCATCAGGACAGAGGTCTACGAGCAGTACTTC	CAIRTEVYEQYF
TRBD1	-	TRBJ2-3	TRBV2	TGTGCCAGCAGGGGACAGGTCACAGATACGCAGTATTTT	CASRGQVTDTQYF
-	-	TRBJ2-1	TRBV7-3	TGTGCCAGCAGCTTCGGGACTTCCCCTAAAGAGGAGCAGTTCTTC	CASSFGTSPKEEQFF
-	-	TRBJ2-7	TRBV18	TGTGCCAGCTCCCGCCAGGGCAACGACGAGCAGTACTTC	CASSRQGNDEQYF
-	-	TRBJ2-5	TRBV14	TGTGCCAGCAGCGAAGACAGGTACCAAGAGACCCAGTACTTC	CASSEDRYQETQYF
TRBD1	once	TRBJ1-2	TRBV7-9	TGTGCCAGCAGCTGGGGACAGGTCGACGGCTACACCTTC	CASSWGQVDGYTF
-	-	TRBJ1-4	TRBV4-2	TGTGCCAGCAGCCCAGCGCGGGGGCCCGACGAAAAACTGTTTTTT	CASSPARGPDEKLFF
TRBD1	-	TRBJ1-2	TRBV5-4	TGTGCCAGCAGCTTTCCCGGGACAGCCTATGGCTACACCTTC	CASSFPGTAYGYTF
-	-	TRBJ2-2	TRBV27	TGTGCCAGCAGTTTGGGCAGGGAGAACACCGGGGAGCTGTTTTTT	CASSLGRENTGELFF
TRBD2	-	TRBJ2-3	TRBV5-1	TGCGCCAGCACCGCCCGGACTAGCGGGAGTTCAGATACGCAGTATTTT	CASTARTSGSSDTQYF
-	-	TRBJ1-1	TRBV6-5	TGTGCCAGCAGAAGTCCTTCAGGTGAAGCTTTCTTT	CASRSPSGEAFF
-	few	TRBJ1-2	TRBV29-1	TGCAGCGTTTTTAGGGGTAACCACTATGGCTACACCTTC	CSVFRGNHYGYTF
-	-	TRBJ2-2	TRBV6-1	TGTGCCAGCAGTGACCAGACAGGGAACACCGGGGAGCTGTTTTTT	CASSDQTGNTGELFF
-	-	TRBJ2-5	TRBV10-3	TGTGCCATCAGTGAGTCAGCAGAGCGCATCCAAGAGACCCAGTACTTC	CAISESAERIQETQYF
TRBD2	-	TRBJ2-7	TRBV5-1	TGCGCCAGCAGCTTGACTAGCGGGCTCGACGAGCAGTACTTC	CASSLTSGLDEQYF
TRBD1	-	TRBJ2-7	TRBV5-1	TGCGCCAGCAGCTTCCGGGACAGGGGCGAGCAGTACTTC	CASSFRDRGEQYF
-	once	TRBJ2-7	TRBV5-4	TGTGCCAGCAGCTTGGGGTCTCTAAGCTCCTACGAGCAGTACTTC	CASSLGSLSSYEQYF
TRBD1	-	TRBJ1-6	TRBV5-4	TGTGCCAGCAGCTCCTCAGGGGGCGCTTTCTATAATTCACCCCTCCACTTT	CASSSSGGAFYNSPLHF
-	-	TRBJ2-2	TRBV3-1/TRBV3-2	TGTGCCAGCAGCCTCGTCGTAACCGGGGAGCTGTTTTTT	CASSLVVTGELFF
TRBD1	-	TRBJ2-3	TRBV6-5	TGTGCCAGCAGTCTGGGACAGCCCAGCACAGATACGCAGTATTTT	CASSLGQPSTDTQYF
-	-	TRBJ1-2	TRBV6-5	TGTGCCAGCAGTTACTCACGCCGCGGGGGGGGCTATGGCTACACCTTC	CASSYSRRGGGYGYTF
TRBD2	-	TRBJ2-1	TRBV6-2/TRBV6-3	TGTGCCAGCAGTTCCCTGACTAGCGGGAGGTCGTCGGATTATGAGCAGTTCTTC	CASSSLTSGRSSDYEQFF
-	-	TRBJ1-4	TRBV11-2	TGTGCCAGCAGCTCCGGGCCCGGGGGGGAAAAACTGTTTTTT	CASSSGPGGEKLFF
TRBD2	-	TRBJ2-5	TRBV5-1	TGCGCCAGCAGCTTGGGGCTAGCGGGAGACCAAGAGACCCAGTACTTC	CASSLGLAGDQETQYF
TRBD1	-	TRBJ2-1	TRBV12-3/TRBV12-4	TGTGCCAGCAGCCGTACAGGGGGCGGAGAGCAGTTCTTC	CASSRTGGGEQFF
-	-	TRBJ1-5	TRBV5-4	TGTGCCAGCAGCCCGGGTCCAGCTCAGCCCCAGCATTTT	CASSPGPAQPQHF
TRBD1	-	TRBJ2-7	TRBV9	TGTGCCAGCAGCCACGGAGACAGGGATAGAATAAGGCAGTACTTC	CASSHGDRDRIRQYF
TRBD1	once	TRBJ2-7	TRBV6-1	TGTGCCAGCAGTGAAGGATCAGGGGGAAGGTACGAGCAGTACTTC	CASSEGSGGRYEQYF
-	-	TRBJ1-3	TRBV7-8	TGTGCCAGCAGCTTAGCGACAACTAGAGGAAACACCATATATTTT	CASSLATTRGNTIYF
TRBD2	-	TRBJ2-7	TRBV19	TGTGCCAGTAGCGGCGACGGGGGACTAGCGGGAGGGCCCCGCGAGCAGTACTTC	CASSGDGGLAGGPREQYF
-	-	TRBJ1-5	TRBV28	TGTGCCAGCAGTTTATCGTACGGAGGGCAGCCCCAGCATTTT	CASSLSYGGQPQHF
-	-	TRBJ2-7	TRBV7-2	TGTGCCAGCAGCCTTCAGGGGCCGCCGGGCGAGCAGTACTTC	CASSLQGPPGEQYF
TRBD2	-	TRBJ2-7	TRBV13	TGTGCCAGCAGCCCCCGGGGCACCGGGGGGGAGCAGTACTTC	CASSPRGTGGEQYF
TRBD1	-	TRBJ2-7	TRBV6-1	TGTGCCAGCAGTGAGGGACAGGTGGGCCGCTACGAGCAGTACTTC	CASSEGQVGRYEQYF
-	once	TRBJ1-1	TRBV5-1	TGCGCCAGCAGCAGAACAGGACCGGGCACTGAAGCTTTCTTT	CASSRTGPGTEAFF
TRBD2	-	TRBJ2-1	TRBV5-4	TGTGCCAGCAGGCTATCTAGCGGGAGGGCCAACAATGAGCAGTTCTTC	CASRLSSGRANNEQFF
-	-	TRBJ2-3	TRBV6-6	TGTGCCAGCAAAGAGAGAGGAGGGCACACAGATACGCAGTATTTT	CASKERGGHTDTQYF
-	-	TRBJ2-3	TRBV7-6	TGTGCCAGCAGCTTAGCGCATTTAGACTCAGATACGCAGTATTTT	CASSLAHLDSDTQYF
-	-	TRBJ1-1	TRBV10-3	TGTGCCATCAGTGGAGGGATGAACACTGAAGCTTTCTTT	CAISGGMNTEAFF
TRBD1	-	TRBJ2-7	TRBV19	TGTGCCAGTAGCCCCGGGACAGGGGCTACCTACGAGCAGTACTTC	CASSPGTGATYEQYF
-	once	TRBJ1-3	TRBV5-5	TGTGCCAGCAGCTTAACGGGATGGGGAAACACCATATATTTT	CASSLTGWGNTIYF
-	-	TRBJ2-2	TRBV19	TGTGCCAGTAGGCTAAGGGGAACAGGGATCACCGGGGAGCTGTTTTTT	CASRLRGTGITGELFF
-	-	TRBJ2-1	TRBV20-1	TGCAGTGCTAGTTTTCAGGCCAATGAGCAGTTCTTC	CSASFQANEQFF
-	-	TRBJ2-3	TRBV12-3/TRBV12-4	TGTGCCAGCATCCAAGGGGGAACAGATACGCAGTATTTT	CASIQGGTDTQYF